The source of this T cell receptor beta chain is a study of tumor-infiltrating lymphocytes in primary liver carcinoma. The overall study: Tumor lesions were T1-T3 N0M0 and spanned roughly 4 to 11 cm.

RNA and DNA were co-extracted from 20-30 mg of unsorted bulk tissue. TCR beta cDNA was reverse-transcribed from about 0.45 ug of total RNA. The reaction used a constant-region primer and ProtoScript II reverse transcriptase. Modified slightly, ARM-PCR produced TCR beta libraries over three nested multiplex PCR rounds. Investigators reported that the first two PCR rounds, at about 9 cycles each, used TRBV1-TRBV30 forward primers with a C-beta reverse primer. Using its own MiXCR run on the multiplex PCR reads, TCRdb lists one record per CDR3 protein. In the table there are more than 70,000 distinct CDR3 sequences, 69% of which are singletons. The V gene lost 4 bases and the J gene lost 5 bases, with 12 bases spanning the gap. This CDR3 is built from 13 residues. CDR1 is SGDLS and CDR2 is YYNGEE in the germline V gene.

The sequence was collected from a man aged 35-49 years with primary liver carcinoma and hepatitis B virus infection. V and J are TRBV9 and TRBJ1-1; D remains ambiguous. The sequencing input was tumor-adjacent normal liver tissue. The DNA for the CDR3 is TGTGCCAGCAGCCGGGGTAACGGAACTGAAGCTTTCTTT. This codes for CASSRGNGTEAFF.